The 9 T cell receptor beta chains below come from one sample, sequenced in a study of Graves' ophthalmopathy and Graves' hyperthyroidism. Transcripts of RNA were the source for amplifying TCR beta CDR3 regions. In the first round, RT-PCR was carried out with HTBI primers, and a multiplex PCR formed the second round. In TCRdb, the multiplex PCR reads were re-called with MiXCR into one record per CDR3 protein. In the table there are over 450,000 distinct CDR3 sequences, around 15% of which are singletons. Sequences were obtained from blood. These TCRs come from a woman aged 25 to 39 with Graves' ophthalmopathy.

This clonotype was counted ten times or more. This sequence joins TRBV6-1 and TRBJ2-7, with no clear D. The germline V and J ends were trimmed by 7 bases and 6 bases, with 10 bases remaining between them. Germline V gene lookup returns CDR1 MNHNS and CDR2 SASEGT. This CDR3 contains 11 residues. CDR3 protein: CASKTPSEQYF. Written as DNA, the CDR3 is TGTGCCAGCAAAACACCTAGCGAGCAGTACTTC.

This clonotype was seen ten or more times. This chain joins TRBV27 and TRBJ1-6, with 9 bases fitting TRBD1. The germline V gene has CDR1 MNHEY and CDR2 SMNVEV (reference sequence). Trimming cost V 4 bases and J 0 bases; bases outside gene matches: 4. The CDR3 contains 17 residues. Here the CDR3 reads CASSSGTGSSYNSPLHF. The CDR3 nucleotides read TGTGCCAGCAGTTCCGGGACAGGGAGCTCCTATAATTCACCCCTCCACTTT.

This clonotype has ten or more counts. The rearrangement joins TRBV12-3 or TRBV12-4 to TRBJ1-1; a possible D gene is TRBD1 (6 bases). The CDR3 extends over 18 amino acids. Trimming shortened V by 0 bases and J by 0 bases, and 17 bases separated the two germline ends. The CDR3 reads CASSLALQGGGLNTEAFF. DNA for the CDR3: TGTGCCAGCAGTTTAGCCCTACAGGGAGGGGGTTTGAACACTGAAGCTTTCTTT.

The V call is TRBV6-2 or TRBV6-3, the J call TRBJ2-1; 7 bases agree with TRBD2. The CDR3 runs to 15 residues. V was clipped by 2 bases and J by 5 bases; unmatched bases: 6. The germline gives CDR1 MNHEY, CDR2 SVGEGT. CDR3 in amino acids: CASSYGGGGNNEQFF. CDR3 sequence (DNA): TGTGCCAGCAGTTACGGCGGGGGTGGAAACAATGAGCAGTTCTTC.

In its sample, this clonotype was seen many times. The CDR3 here is CASIQGGSNTEAFF. In nucleotides, the CDR3 is TGTGCCAGCATCCAAGGGGGTTCGAACACTGAAGCTTTCTTT. The rearrangement links TRBV11-2 to TRBJ1-1; D may be TRBD1 (6 bases). V was trimmed by 7 bases and J by 1 base, leaving 13 bases between them. Germline V gene data show CDR1 as SGHAT and CDR2 as FQNNGV. The CDR3 runs 14 residues.

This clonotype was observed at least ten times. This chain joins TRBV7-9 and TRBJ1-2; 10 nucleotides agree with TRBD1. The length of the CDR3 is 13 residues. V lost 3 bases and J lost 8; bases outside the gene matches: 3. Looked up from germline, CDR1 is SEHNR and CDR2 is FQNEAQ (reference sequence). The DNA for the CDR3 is TGTGCCAGCAGCTTTGGACAGGGGGAAGGCTACACCTTC. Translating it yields CASSFGQGEGYTF.

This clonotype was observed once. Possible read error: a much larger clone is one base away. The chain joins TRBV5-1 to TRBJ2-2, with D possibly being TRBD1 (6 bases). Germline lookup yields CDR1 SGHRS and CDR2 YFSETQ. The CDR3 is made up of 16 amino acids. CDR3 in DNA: TGCGCCAGCAGCAGGAGGACAGCGACGAGCACCGGGGAGCCGTTTTTT. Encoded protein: CASSRRTATSTGEPFF.

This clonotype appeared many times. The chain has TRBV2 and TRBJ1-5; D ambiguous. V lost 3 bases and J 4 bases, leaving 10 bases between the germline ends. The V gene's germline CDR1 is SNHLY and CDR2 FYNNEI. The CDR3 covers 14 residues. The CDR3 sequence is CASSDATYNQPQHF. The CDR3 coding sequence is TGTGCCAGCAGTGATGCCACTTATAATCAGCCCCAGCATTTT.

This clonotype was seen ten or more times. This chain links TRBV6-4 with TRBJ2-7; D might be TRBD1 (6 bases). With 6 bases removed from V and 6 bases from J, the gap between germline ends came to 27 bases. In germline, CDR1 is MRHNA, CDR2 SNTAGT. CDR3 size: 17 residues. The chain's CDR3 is CASRRTDTGTPGCEQYF. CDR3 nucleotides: TGTGCCAGCAGGCGCACGGATACAGGGACACCGGGCTGCGAGCAGTACTTC.